Below, 2 T cell receptor beta chains from the same sample are listed, as sequenced in a study of blood T cell repertoires in COVID-19. TCRdb's copy holds only in-frame clones and misses some; the assay was immunoSEQ multiplex PCR. Of a few hundred thousand clones listed, over 85% are singletons. Material: peripheral blood. Receptors were obtained from a man in his late teens or twenties with COVID-19, enrolled during active disease.

V is TRBV3-1 (or the pseudogene TRBV3-2) and J is TRBJ2-7, with D perhaps matching TRBD2 (6 bases). CDR3 length: 12 amino acids. Germline V lookup: CDR1 LGHDT, CDR2 YNNKEL (reference sequence). The V and J ends lost 4 bases and 3 bases respectively, with 7 bases between them. The DNA of the CDR3 is TGTGCCAGCAGCCGGGGGGACTACGAGCAGTACTTC. It codes for CASSRGDYEQYF.

The V call is TRBV25-1, the J call TRBJ2-1; D gene uncertain. Germline lookup yields CDR1 MGHDK and CDR2 SYGVNS. There are 15 residues in the CDR3. V was trimmed by 4 bases and J by 0 bases, leaving 10 bases between them. The CDR3 coding sequence is TGTGCCAGCAGTGGAATCTATAGCTCCTACAATGAGCAGTTCTTC. It translates to CASSGIYSSYNEQFF.